One sample yielded the 25 T cell receptor beta chains listed below, sequenced in a study of cytomegalovirus exposure and HLA in healthy donors. The study ran its PCR with 60 Vbeta and 13 Jbeta primers. Assay: immunoSEQ multiplex PCR; the TCRdb copy retains only in-frame clones and omits some. The sample lists approximately 150,000 clones; around 77% were seen once. Sequencing was carried out using PBMCs. These receptors originate from a woman aged 25 to 39 in good health and CMV-seronegative.

V usage is TRBV7-6 and J usage is TRBJ2-1; a possible D gene is TRBD1 (5 bases). The germline V gene has CDR1 SGHVS and CDR2 FNYEAQ. The V gene lost 5 bases and the J gene lost 0 bases, with 20 bases spanning the gap. The CDR3 extends over 18 amino acids. The CDR3 DNA sequence: TGTGCCAGCAGCGAAGGGCCCTACAGGCGAAGCTCCTACAATGAGCAGTTCTTC. It yields the protein CASSEGPYRRSSYNEQFF.

This chain links TRBV7-9 with TRBJ2-6; D gene unclear. V was cut by 3 bases and J by 4 bases, with 4 bases left in between. This CDR3 contains 13 residues. Germline V gives CDR1 SEHNR, CDR2 FQNEAQ (reference sequence). In DNA form, the CDR3 reads TGTGCCAGCAGCTTTCAGGGGGCCAACGTCCTGACTTTC. This sequence encodes CASSFQGANVLTF.

The rearrangement uses TRBV28 and TRBJ2-7; 10 bases align to TRBD2. CDR3 length equals 14 residues. Germline V CDR1 and CDR2: MDHEN, SYDVKM. With 3 bases clipped from V and 7 bases from J, the junction kept 6 bases outside the gene matches. CDR3 amino acids: CASSFASGSFEQYF. The DNA of the CDR3 is TGTGCCAGCAGTTTCGCTAGCGGGAGTTTTGAGCAGTACTTC.

The sample holds a few counts of this clone. The gene calls are TRBV14 and TRBJ1-2; 8 positions match TRBD1. V gave up 3 bases and J gave up 5 bases; unmatched junction bases: 2. This CDR3 has 13 residues. Germline V gene data show CDR1 as SGHDN and CDR2 as FVKESK. This chain's CDR3 is CASSQDRAYGYTF. DNA of the CDR3: TGTGCCAGCAGCCAGGACAGGGCATATGGCTACACCTTC.

This clone occurred a few times. The gene calls are TRBV6-1 and TRBJ1-6; D uncertain. The CDR3 covers 12 residues. V dropped 2 bases and J dropped 10 bases, with 6 bases sitting between them. Germline V gene lookup returns CDR1 MNHNS and CDR2 SASEGT. CDR3 bases: TGTGCCAGCAGTGAAAGCCGCTCACCCCTCCACTTT. Its translation: CASSESRSPLHF.

The chain combines TRBV6-6 with TRBJ2-1; a possible D gene is TRBD2 (5 bases). The CDR3 runs 14 residues. The ends were cut back, 4 bases at V and 0 bases at J, with 7 bases in the middle. Germline lookup yields CDR1 MNHNY and CDR2 SVGAGI (reference sequence). The CDR3 protein is CASSSGSSYNEQFF. DNA of the CDR3: TGTGCCAGCAGTTCTGGGAGCTCCTACAATGAGCAGTTCTTC.

This clone was observed once. The rearrangement uses TRBV29-1 and TRBJ2-5; no firm D call. Looked up from germline, CDR1 is SQVTM and CDR2 is ANQGSEA. The V end was cut by 1 base, the J end by 1 base, with 7 bases between. The CDR3 runs 13 residues. The CDR3 DNA reads TGCAGCGTTGAAGGGCACACCCAAGAGACCCAGTACTTC. Translated, it gives CSVEGHTQETQYF.

The chain combines TRBV30 with TRBJ1-3; 10 bases fit TRBD1. The V gene's germline CDR1 is GTSNPN and CDR2 SVGIG (reference sequence). The CDR3 loop spans 15 amino acids. The ends lost 5 bases at V and 5 bases at J; junction bases unmatched: 9. The chain's CDR3 is CAWGGDRGFRNTIYF. CDR3 in DNA: TGTGCCTGGGGGGGGGACAGGGGATTTCGAAACACCATATATTTT. The full variable domain, its missing parts supplied by reference TRBV30 and TRBJ1-3, is SQTIHQWPATLVQPVGSPLSLECTVEGTSNPNLYWYRQAAGRGLQLLFYSVGIGQISSEVPQNLSASRPQDRQFILSSKKLLLSDSGFYLCAWGGDRGFRNTIYFGEGSWLTVV.

The chain couples TRBV7-6 to TRBJ2-4; possibly TRBD1 for D (5 bases). V gave up 4 bases and J gave up 8 bases, with 9 bases separating them. Looked up from germline, CDR1 is SGHVS and CDR2 is FNYEAQ. This CDR3 is 12 amino acids long. The CDR3: CASSSEGDIQYF. As DNA, the CDR3 is TGTGCCAGCAGCTCCGAAGGGGACATTCAGTACTTC.

The J gene is TRBJ2-6, the V gene TRBV25-1; 9 nucleotides align to TRBD1. Germline assignment: CDR1 MGHDK and CDR2 SYGVNS. J was trimmed by 2 bases and V by 3 bases; bases with no gene match: 8. CDR3 length: 18 amino acids. The CDR3, as DNA: TGTGCCAGCAGTGACAGGACAGGGGCTTATACTGGGGCCAACGTCCTGACTTTC. It codes for CASSDRTGAYTGANVLTF. The full variable domain, in which reference TRBV25-1 and TRBJ2-6 provide the parts outside the CDR3, is EADIYQTPRYLVIGTGKKITLECSQTMGHDKMYWYQQDPGMELHLIHYSYGVNSTEKGDLSSESTVSRIRTEHFPLTLESARPSHTSQYLCASSDRTGAYTGANVLTFGAGSRLTVL.

The rearrangement uses TRBV4-3 and TRBJ1-5; D is perhaps TRBD1 (6 bases). Per the germline V gene, CDR1 is LGHNA and CDR2 is YSLEER. CDR3 length equals 14 residues. The V gene lost 3 bases and the J gene lost 6 bases, with 12 bases spanning the gap. As DNA, the CDR3 is TGCGCCAGCAGCCATGGAACAGGGTTTCAGCCCCAGCATTTT. Translation gives CASSHGTGFQPQHF.

This clone has just one count. The chain joins TRBV27 to TRBJ2-5; 12 bases align to TRBD1. The assigned J gene may be wrong: the sequence end matches TRBJ2-7 better. The CDR3 covers 17 residues. Germline-derived CDR1 and CDR2 are MNHEY and SMNVEV (reference sequence). CDR3: CASSLIAGTGGRYEQYF. CDR3 nucleotides: TGTGCCAGCAGTTTAATCGCCGGGACAGGGGGCAGGTACGAGCAGTACTTC.

This clone was seen more than once but under ten times. V and J are TRBV19 and TRBJ2-7; 8 nucleotides line up with TRBD2. CDR1 LNHDA and CDR2 SQIVND come from the germline V gene (reference sequence). The CDR3 is 14 amino acids. The trim removed 3 bases at V and 6 bases at J, leaving 7 bases unmatched. The CDR3 DNA reads as TGTGCCAGTAGTATGAAGCGGGAGACTAGCGAGCAGTACTTC. This gives the protein CASSMKRETSEQYF.

This clone was detected a few times. J is TRBJ2-2 and V is TRBV19, with D maybe TRBD1 (6 bases). With 4 bases removed from V and 1 base from J, the gap between germline ends came to 10 bases. Germline V CDR1 and CDR2: LNHDA, SQIVND (reference sequence). The CDR3 spans 15 residues. CDR3 sequence: CASSTPGQNTGELFF. The CDR3, as DNA: TGTGCCAGTAGTACTCCGGGACAGAACACCGGGGAGCTGTTTTTT.

This chain uses TRBV5-1 with TRBJ2-3; TRBD1 matches at 7 bases. Germline CDR1 is SGHRS and CDR2 is YFSETQ. V shed 4 bases and J 4 bases; nucleotides not matched to a gene: 15. This CDR3 is 17 amino acids long. The CDR3 DNA follows: TGCGCCAGCAGCGGACGGCAGGGGGTGCGGTTCTCAGATACGCAGTATTTT. It encodes CASSGRQGVRFSDTQYF.

The chain has TRBV6-5 and TRBJ2-7, with 9 positions matching TRBD2. The CDR3 runs to 13 residues. CDR1 and CDR2 from the germline V gene are MNHEY and SVGAGI. Trimming at V came to 6 bases and at J to 4 bases, leaving 4 bases not matched to a gene. The CDR3 DNA reads as TGTGCCAGCAGCACGACTAGCGGATACGAGCAGTACTTC. Protein sequence: CASSTTSGYEQYF.

The CDR3 sequence is CASSQTLNTGELFF. In nucleotides, the CDR3 is TGTGCCAGCTCACAGACACTTAACACCGGGGAGCTGTTTTTT. The V call is TRBV18, the J call TRBJ2-2, with unresolved D. Looked up from germline, CDR1 is KGHSH and CDR2 is LQKENI. The CDR3 is 14 residues long. V dropped 4 bases and J dropped 2 bases, with 8 bases sitting between them.

This clone was counted many times. The rearrangement uses TRBV6-6 and TRBJ1-6; weak D call: TRBD1 (5 bases). V was cut by 0 bases and J by 8 bases, with 8 bases left in between. This CDR3 has 14 residues. CDR1 is MNHNY and CDR2 is SVGAGI in the germline V gene (reference sequence). The CDR3 loop reads CASSYSGEDSPLHF. CDR3 nucleotides: TGTGCCAGCAGTTACTCGGGGGAGGATTCACCCCTCCACTTT.

In its sample, this clone was seen a few times. The V call is TRBV27, the J call TRBJ2-1; 7 bases match TRBD2. CDR1 is MNHEY and CDR2 is SMNVEV in the germline V gene (reference sequence). The CDR3 consists of 19 residues. J was trimmed by 3 bases and V by 1 base; bases with no gene match: 15. The CDR3 reads CASSLLGSGVPRDYNEQFF. The CDR3 DNA reads as TGTGCCAGCAGTTTATTGGGAAGCGGGGTACCCCGGGACTACAATGAGCAGTTCTTC.

In DNA, the CDR3 is TGCGCCAGCAGCCAAGTCGTTATCGGACTAGCGGGCCAAGAGCAGTACTTC. Amino acid sequence: CASSQVVIGLAGQEQYF. The gene calls are TRBV4-1 and TRBJ2-7, with 11 nucleotides matching TRBD2. This CDR3 region has 17 residues. V dropped 1 base and J dropped 7; count of bases not matched to a gene: 12. Germline V gives CDR1 MGHRA, CDR2 YSYEKL.

The chain uses TRBV6-1 and TRBJ2-5; D is unresolved. Deletions cut 0 bases from V and 5 bases from J, with 4 bases between. Germline-derived CDR1 and CDR2 are MNHNS and SASEGT. CDR3 length: 12 amino acids. The DNA of the CDR3 is TGTGCCAGCAGTGAAGCGGAGGAGACCCAGTACTTC. Encoded protein: CASSEAEETQYF.

This clone was found many times. The V call is TRBV4-1, the J call TRBJ2-7, with 8 nucleotides matching TRBD2. The CDR3 covers 18 residues. The V and J ends lost 1 base and 1 base, in that order; junction bases with no gene match: 12. Germline loops: CDR1 MGHRA, CDR2 YSYEKL. CDR3 protein: CASSQVSARTSGSYEQYF. CDR3 DNA: TGCGCCAGCAGCCAAGTCTCAGCGAGAACTAGCGGATCCTACGAGCAGTACTTC.

This clone appeared once. CDR3 nucleotides: TGCGCCAGCAGCCAACGACAGGGCTACAATGAGCAGTTCTTC. Protein sequence: CASSQRQGYNEQFF. This chain joins TRBV4-1 and TRBJ2-1, with TRBD1 identical over 7 bases. J was trimmed by 3 bases and V by 2 bases; bases with no gene match: 1. The CDR3 has 14 amino acids. CDR1 is MGHRA, CDR2 YSYEKL, per germline.

Details on this clone: Sequence at one end of the junction differs from germline and may be a read error. V gene TRBV2 combines with J gene TRBJ1-2; 8 bases fit TRBD1. The CDR3 contains 12 residues. Germline loops: CDR1 SNHLY, CDR2 FYNNEI. CDR3 loop: CASSGQGYGYPF. The CDR3 nucleotides read TGTGCCAGCAGCGGACAGGGCTATGGCTACCCCTTC. The entire variable domain, with the rest obtained from reference TRBV2 and TRBJ1-2, is as follows: EPEVTQTPSHQVTQMGQEVILRCVPISNHLYFYWYRQILGQKVEFLVSFYNNEISEKSEIFDDQFSVERPDGSNFTLKIRSTKLEDSAMYFCASSGQGYGYPFGSGTRLTVV.

The chain combines TRBV9 with TRBJ2-2; 9 nucleotides match TRBD2. The CDR3 totals 16 residues. Germline CDR1 SGDLS, CDR2 YYNGEE. Trimming took 3 bases from V and 6 from J; bases not matched to a gene: 9. The CDR3 coding sequence is TGTGCCAGCAGCGAATCCGGGACTAGCTTCGCCGGGGAGCTGTTTTTT. This sequence encodes CASSESGTSFAGELFF.